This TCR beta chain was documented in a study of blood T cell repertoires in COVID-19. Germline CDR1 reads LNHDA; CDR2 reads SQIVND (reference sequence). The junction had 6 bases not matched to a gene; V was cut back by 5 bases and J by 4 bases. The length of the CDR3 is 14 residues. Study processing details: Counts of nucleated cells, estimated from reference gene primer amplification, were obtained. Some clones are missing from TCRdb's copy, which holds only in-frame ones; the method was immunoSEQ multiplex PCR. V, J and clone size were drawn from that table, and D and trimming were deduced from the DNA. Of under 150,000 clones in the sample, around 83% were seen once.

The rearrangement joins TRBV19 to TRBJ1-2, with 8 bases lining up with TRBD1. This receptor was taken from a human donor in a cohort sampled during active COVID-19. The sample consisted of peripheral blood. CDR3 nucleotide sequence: TGTGCCAGTAGTCCGGATACAGGGGGCTATGGCTACACCTTC. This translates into CASSPDTGGYGYTF. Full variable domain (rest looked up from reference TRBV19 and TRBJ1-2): DGGITQSPKYLFRKEGQNVTLSCEQNLNHDAMYWYRQDPGQGLRLIYYSQIVNDFQKGDIAEGYSVSREKKESFPLTVTSAQKNPTAFYLCASSPDTGGYGYTFGSGTRLTVV.